The rows below give T cell receptor beta chains drawn from one sample of a study of blood T cell repertoires in COVID-19. Sequencing used immunoSEQ multiplex PCR; TCRdb keeps in-frame clones, though not all of them. Of over 350,000 clones in the sample, approximately 90% were seen once. Sample: PBMCs or T cells enriched from blood (not recorded which). The receptors were sampled from a woman in her forties who had been exposed to COVID-19. Both conserved end residues are part of each CDR3. Expanded clones are given a class, and other clones once, few, many or no size at all.

j_call cdr3_length v_call clone_size cdr3_aa
TRBJ2-6 18 TRBV6-2/TRBV6-3 NA CASSYRTGPKTGANVLTF
TRBJ1-5 16 TRBV19 NA CASTMGTGTGDQPQHF
TRBJ2-3 18 TRBV25-1 NA CASSEYQSQGSPTDTQYF
TRBJ2-5 14 TRBV20-1 NA CSASRSSVGETQYF
TRBJ1-2 14 TRBV27 NA CASSLGRRNYGYTF
TRBJ2-1 15 TRBV27 once CASSLSAGVPLEQFF
TRBJ2-7 14 TRBV5-1 NA CASSPRTSTYEQYF
TRBJ2-5 14 TRBV7-3 NA CASSPGRGWETQYF
TRBJ2-7 13 TRBV11-3 NA CASRGQGSYEQYF
TRBJ1-2 16 TRBV9 NA CASSVDGGGSNYGYTF
TRBJ2-3 15 TRBV11-2 few CASSLGLRGTDTQYF
TRBJ2-1 13 TRBV5-1 NA CASTLSLTNEQFF
TRBJ1-4 16 TRBV6-5 NA CASSYTQQGGNEKLFF
TRBJ1-2 15 TRBV5-1 once CASSLNWDRDYGYTF
TRBJ1-1 15 TRBV3-1/TRBV3-2 NA CASSQDTGGNTEAFF
TRBJ2-7 14 TRBV30 NA CAGTTGGLSYEQYF
TRBJ1-6 16 TRBV5-4 NA CASRRTGGGSNSPLHF
TRBJ1-1 13 TRBV5-1 NA CASSFRGNTEAFF
TRBJ2-5 15 TRBV29-1 NA CSVIAGGHAQETQYF
TRBJ2-2 17 TRBV27 NA CASSPGAGREITGELFF
TRBJ1-1 16 TRBV10-3 NA CAISESDTGSRTEAFF
TRBJ2-3 16 TRBV13 NA CATTFRVGQNTDTQYF
TRBJ2-7 12 TRBV7-9 few CATLGGSYEQYF
TRBJ1-3 15 TRBV19 NA CASSIRRSSGNTIYF
TRBJ2-7 17 TRBV5-6 NA CASSLGIRGLAAYEQYF
TRBJ2-1 11 TRBV12-3/TRBV12-4 NA CASSEGAEQFF
TRBJ1-2 10 TRBV30 NA CALSQGSYTF
TRBJ1-2 16 TRBV5-1 NA CASSLNPGQGLYGYTF
TRBJ2-2 17 TRBV5-1 NA CASSLVSSRTRTGELFF
TRBJ2-5 13 TRBV6-2/TRBV6-3 NA CASSRQGKETQYF
TRBJ2-1 16 TRBV5-1 NA CASSRGTATNDNEQFF
TRBJ1-2 13 TRBV12-3/TRBV12-4 NA CASSFVANYGYTF
TRBJ2-1 14 TRBV24-1 NA CATSAPRSYNEQFF
TRBJ2-3 14 TRBV5-1 NA CASRERGDTDTQYF
TRBJ1-1 15 TRBV5-1 NA CASSLGDIMNTEAFF
TRBJ1-2 14 TRBV6-5 NA CASNGRVKGSGYTF
TRBJ1-1 19 TRBV4-2 NA CASSQGPLTGGWTRAEAFF
TRBJ2-5 17 TRBV7-9 NA CASSPRSLAETQETQYF
TRBJ1-3 15 TRBV7-7 NA CASSEGQGYGNTIYF
TRBJ1-1 14 TRBV5-1 NA CASSFAGVNTEAFF
TRBJ2-7 20 TRBV14 NA CASSQDFAGTSGRAKYEQYF
TRBJ2-3 14 TRBV19 NA CASRIRGSTDTQYF
TRBJ2-3 16 TRBV30 NA CAWSVHAGGSTDTQYF
TRBJ2-1 13 TRBV18 few CASSGPLNNEQFF
TRBJ2-4 17 TRBV14 NA CASSEGQGWGSKNIQYF
TRBJ1-1 15 TRBV7-2 NA CASSLVGDWNTEAFF
TRBJ1-4 14 TRBV15 NA CATSSTGQNEKLFF
TRBJ2-4 15 TRBV21-1 NA CASSKARSLKNIQYF
TRBJ1-2 12 TRBV30 NA CAGRELKYGYTF
TRBJ2-1 13 TRBV6-2/TRBV6-3 medium-sized CASSPTEYNEQFF
TRBJ1-3 13 TRBV12-3/TRBV12-4 NA CASSSPQGNTIYF
TRBJ1-5 16 TRBV18 NA CASSLDSISRNQPQHF
TRBJ2-2 14 TRBV3-1/TRBV3-2 NA CASSRRGGTGELFF
TRBJ2-1 15 TRBV6-2/TRBV6-3 NA CASSPTGNPYNEQFF
TRBJ2-7 13 TRBV12-3/TRBV12-4 NA CASVGLAVHEQYF
TRBJ1-1 11 TRBV12-3/TRBV12-4 NA CASSLYTEAFF
TRBJ1-2 13 TRBV4-3 NA CASSQGAGYGYTF
TRBJ1-1 12 TRBV5-1 NA CASSRGRTEAFF
TRBJ1-1 15 TRBV2 once CASSPDSRDGTEAFF
TRBJ2-3 16 TRBV27 NA CASSFNPLGQASRQYF